A selection of T cell receptor beta chains follows, all from one sample in a study of blood T cell repertoires in COVID-19. Assay used: immunoSEQ multiplex PCR; TCRdb lists only in-frame clones, some missing. The table has 150,000 to 200,000 clones, approximately 80% seen once; the top ten hold 6.5% to 8.5%. The sample comprised peripheral blood. The receptors shown here come from a woman aged 40 to 50 with COVID-19, enrolled during active disease. The conserved cysteine and the conserved F or W are not part of the CDR3 here.

V: TRBV7-8
length: 13
CDR3: ASSSQVFSNQPQH

V: TRBV6-1
length: 13
CDR3: ASSEGAGPTYEQY

V: TRBV6-1
length: 14
CDR3: ASSGAGNLLTDTQY

V: TRBV3-1/TRBV3-2
length: 12
CDR3: ASGMGQGAYGYT

V: TRBV30
length: 11
CDR3: AWGRRNTDSQY

V: TRBV5-6
length: 16
CDR3: ASIPPGLAGGPLETQY

V: TRBV6-1
length: 10
CDR3: ASSESVLYAF

V: TRBV19
length: 13
CDR3: ASSPLTGMNTEAF

V: TRBV12-5
length: 14
CDR3: ASGPPLAGGHNEQF

V: TRBV19
length: 10
CDR3: ASSILRGEQY

V: TRBV6-5
length: 12
CDR3: ASSLAGGPNEQY

V: TRBV2
length: 11
CDR3: ASSDRGLDIQY

V: TRBV2
length: 13
CDR3: ASSERVSGSDTQY

V: TRBV20-1
length: 14
CDR3: SASPDSGSGGNEQF

V: TRBV30
length: 11
CDR3: AWSELWGGKLF

V: TRBV7-9
length: 10
CDR3: ASRTGAASAF

V: TRBV29-1
length: 8
CDR3: SVEDPGAF

V: TRBV13
length: 13
CDR3: ASSFGQGGGNTIY

V: TRBV25-1
length: 12
CDR3: ASRGSGGKAEAF

V: TRBV7-9
length: 14
CDR3: ASSLDRDIYNSPLH

V: TRBV27
length: 14
CDR3: ASSLWDRLNTGELF

V: TRBV6-2/TRBV6-3
length: 13
CDR3: ASSYSRSRVGEQY